Presented here are 3 T cell receptor beta chains from one specimen sequenced in a study of T cell responses to AZD1222 COVID-19 vaccine. Generated by immunoSEQ multiplex PCR, the TCRdb table keeps only in-frame clones and is missing some. The top ten hold 1.5% to 2.5% of the sample, which has roughly 180,000 clones, about nine tenths seen once. Sample: peripheral blood, taken 28 days after the second AZD1222 dose. The receptors stem from an adult who received the AZD1222 COVID-19 vaccine.

This chain uses TRBV27 with TRBJ2-7; 9 bases map to TRBD2. With 6 bases clipped from V and 1 base from J, the junction kept 4 bases outside the gene matches. Germline lookup yields CDR1 MNHEY and CDR2 SMNVEV (reference sequence). The CDR3 covers 14 residues. As DNA, the CDR3 is TGTGCCAGCAGGGCTAGCGGGACTTCCTACGAGCAGTACTTC. It codes for CASRASGTSYEQYF.

V usage is TRBV7-2 and J usage is TRBJ1-5; TRBD1 matches at 7 bases. Germline CDR1 and CDR2: SGHTA and FQGNSA. V shed 4 bases and J 6 bases; nucleotides not matched to a gene: 6. CDR3 length equals 14 residues. The CDR3 DNA is TGTGCCAGCAGCTCACAGGGGATTAGTCAGCCCCAGCATTTT. Translating gives CASSSQGISQPQHF. The whole variable domain, remainder taken from reference TRBV7-2 and TRBJ1-5, is GAGVSQSPSNKVTEKGKDVELRCDPISGHTALYWYRQSLGQGLEFLIYFQGNSAPDKSGLPSDRFSAERTGGSVSTLTIQRTQQEDSAVYLCASSSQGISQPQHFGDGTRLSIL.

The gene calls are TRBV9 and TRBJ2-5, with D hard to call. The germline V and J ends were trimmed by 0 bases and 0 bases, with 3 bases remaining between them. The CDR3 contains 13 residues. Germline values: CDR1 SGDLS, CDR2 YYNGEE. CDR3 sequence reads: CASSVGYQETQYF. CDR3 nucleotide sequence: TGTGCCAGCAGCGTAGGATACCAAGAGACCCAGTACTTC.